The 25 T cell receptor beta chains reported below all come from one sample, sequenced in a study of metastatic and nonmetastatic thyroid tumors. Every patient underwent thyroid surgery untreated. TCRdb re-clonotyped the PCR reads through MiXCR. The profile shows tens of thousands of clones, 20% to 25% of them singletons. The sequenced material came from blood. The receptors come from a female donor with papillary thyroid cancer or a benign thyroid nodule (not recorded which). Some clones in this sample may be carry-over from other donors' samples.

This clone was counted between two and nine times. The V and J genes are TRBV24-1 and TRBJ2-5, with a weak D call TRBD1 (6 bases). V lost 3 bases and J lost 5, with 12 bases in between. In germline, CDR1 is KGHDR, CDR2 SFDVKD. This CDR3 spans 14 amino acids. The CDR3 protein is CATSDGLGGETQYF. CDR3 DNA sequence: TGTGCCACCAGTGATGGGCTAGGGGGTGAGACCCAGTACTTC.

This clone was detected only a few times. The chain couples TRBV6-1 to TRBJ1-2; TRBD1 aligns across 11 bases. Germline V gene sequence: CDR1 MNHNS, CDR2 SASEGT. This CDR3 contains 17 residues. V lost 5 bases and J lost 1; bases outside the gene matches: 9. The CDR3 protein is CASSKDRGPLFNYGYTF. DNA of the CDR3: TGTGCCAGCAGTAAGGACAGGGGGCCCCTATTTAACTATGGCTACACCTTC.

As concerns this clone: The germline gene is not matched at one end of the junction; a read error may be the cause. The chain joins TRBV7-2 to TRBJ1-2; 7 positions agree with TRBD1. The CDR3 totals 15 residues. Germline V lookup: CDR1 SGHTA, CDR2 FQGNSA. The CDR3 region is CASSLGDSYNYRYTF. The CDR3 DNA follows: TGTGCCAGCAGCTTAGGGGACAGTTACAACTATCGCTACACCTTC.

This clone was detected ten times or more. The chain recombines TRBV3-1 with TRBJ2-3, with TRBD1 as a possible D gene (6 bases). The germline V gene encodes CDR1 LGHDT and CDR2 YNNKEL (reference sequence). The CDR3 is 14 amino acids. V was shortened by 4 bases and J by 0 bases, with 8 bases between the two germline ends. The CDR3 DNA reads as TGTGCCAGCAGCCTCAGGGGTAGCACAGATACGCAGTATTTT. Its protein is CASSLRGSTDTQYF.

This clone has more than one count but fewer than ten. This chain joins TRBV6-5 and TRBJ2-1, with 8 bases aligning to TRBD2. V lost 0 bases and J lost 8; bases outside the gene matches: 9. Germline V lookup: CDR1 MNHEY, CDR2 SVGAGI. This CDR3 spans 16 amino acids. The CDR3, as DNA: TGTGCCAGCAGTTACTCGGTAGCGGGAAGAAAGGATGAGCAGTTCTTC. Encoded protein: CASSYSVAGRKDEQFF.

Of note for this clone: This sequence may be a read error, since a much larger clone differs from it by one base. V is TRBV5-6 and J is TRBJ2-7; a possible D gene is TRBD2 (5 bases). This CDR3 spans 15 amino acids. Germline CDR1 reads SGHDT; CDR2 reads YYEEEE. The CDR3, as DNA: TGTGCCAGCAGCTTGGGACTACTCAATTCCTACGGGCAGTACTTC. Amino acids: CASSLGLLNSYGQYF.

This clone is medium-sized in the sample. In nucleotides, the CDR3 is TGTGCCAGCAGGAGGGACAGCGCAACAGATACGCAGTATTTT. This sequence encodes CASRRDSATDTQYF. The genes are TRBV6-1 and TRBJ2-3; TRBD1 aligns across 7 bases. V dropped 6 bases and J dropped 3; count of bases not matched to a gene: 6. Germline assignment: CDR1 MNHNS and CDR2 SASEGT. The CDR3 is 14 amino acids.

Concerning this clone: A much larger clone differs from this one at a single base, so this may be a read error. The conserved closing phenylalanine or tryptophan is absent in this CDR3, likely reflecting a read error. V and J are TRBV11-1 and TRBJ1-2; D is perhaps TRBD1 (6 bases). Germline assignment: CDR1 SGHAT and CDR2 FQDESV (reference sequence). CDR3 length equals 16 residues. The CDR3 loop reads CASSLAPTGSNYVYTL. CDR3 nucleotides: TGTGCCAGCAGCTTAGCCCCGACAGGATCTAACTATGTCTACACCCTC.

The sample holds a few counts of this clone. This sequence joins TRBV7-8 and TRBJ2-7, with no clear D. The CDR3 contains 11 residues. The germline V gene encodes CDR1 SGHVS and CDR2 FQNEAQ. V was trimmed by 4 bases and J by 6 bases, leaving 7 bases between them. The CDR3 region has the DNA TGTGCCAGCAGCTATGCAGGCGAGCAGTACTTC. Translation gives CASSYAGEQYF.

The rearrangement uses TRBV28 and TRBJ1-2; 7 bases map to TRBD1. CDR3 length equals 12 residues. Germline CDR1 is MDHEN and CDR2 is SYDVKM. J lost 7 bases, V lost 9 bases, and 8 bases had no gene match. The CDR3 is CASSEGAFGYTF. In DNA, the CDR3 is TGTGCCAGTAGCGAGGGGGCATTTGGCTACACCTTC.

In its sample, this clone was seen many times. The chain employs TRBV30 and TRBJ2-1, with TRBD1 matching over 7 bases. With 5 bases clipped from V and 4 bases from J, the junction kept 2 bases outside the gene matches. CDR1 and CDR2 (germline): GTSNPN, SVGIG (reference sequence). This CDR3 is built from 12 residues. The CDR3 loop reads CAWRTGYNEQFF. The DNA of the CDR3 is TGTGCCTGGCGGACAGGTTACAATGAGCAGTTCTTC.

The chain uses TRBV2 and TRBJ1-2; D is possibly TRBD1 (5 bases). This CDR3 comprises 14 residues. Trimming pared 3 bases from V and 4 bases from J, leaving 12 bases between. The germline V gene encodes CDR1 SNHLY and CDR2 FYNNEI. CDR3 nucleotides: TGTGCCAGCAGTGAGGGGGGTCGGGGCTATGGCTACACCTTC. Translated: CASSEGGRGYGYTF.

Only a few counts were recorded for this clone. The chain joins TRBV18 to TRBJ1-4, with TRBD1 identical over 8 bases. The CDR3 runs 13 residues. Germline CDR1 is KGHSH and CDR2 is LQKENI. The V and J ends lost 6 bases and 6 bases, in that order; junction bases with no gene match: 3. The CDR3 spells CASSLDRDEKLFF. The CDR3 coding sequence is TGTGCCAGCTCGCTGGACAGGGATGAAAAACTGTTTTTT.

This clone was found a few times. This chain connects TRBV6-2 or TRBV6-3 to TRBJ1-2; TRBD1 matches 8 bases. Germline lookup yields CDR1 MNHEY and CDR2 SVGEGT. J lost 3 bases, V lost 5 bases, and 8 bases had no gene match. CDR3 length equals 15 residues. Here the CDR3 DNA reads TGTGCCAGCAGTGCCGTCGGACAGGGAGACTATGGCTACACCTTC. This codes for CASSAVGQGDYGYTF.

The chain combines TRBV6-1 with TRBJ1-5; D is uncertain. This CDR3 has 16 amino acids. Germline V gives CDR1 MNHNS, CDR2 SASEGT. The V end was cut by 2 bases, the J end by 4 bases, with 15 bases between. The CDR3 DNA reads TGTGCCAGCAGTGAATGGCAAGGTGTAAGTAATCAGCCCCAGCATTTT. This sequence encodes CASSEWQGVSNQPQHF.

This clone showed up many times. The chain carries TRBV4-3 and TRBJ1-1, with D unclear. The CDR3 runs to 13 residues. V lost 0 bases and J 5 bases, leaving 7 bases between the germline ends. Germline-derived CDR1 and CDR2 are LGHNA and YSLEER. The CDR3 DNA is TGCGCCAGCAGCCAAGAACGGGGAACTGAAGCTTTCTTT. The encoded protein is CASSQERGTEAFF.

With regard to this clone: The sample has other DNA sequences that encode this CDR3 too. V usage is TRBV3-1 and J usage is TRBJ2-1, with 11 bases matching TRBD2. V dropped 1 base and J dropped 8; count of bases not matched to a gene: 13. In germline, CDR1 is LGHDT, CDR2 YNNKEL (reference sequence). The CDR3 loop spans 18 amino acids. The CDR3 sequence is CASSQGPLAGGASDEQFF. CDR3 DNA sequence: TGTGCCAGCAGCCAAGGGCCTTTAGCGGGGGGGGCTTCAGATGAGCAGTTCTTC.

This clone was counted many times. This chain uses TRBV3-1 with TRBJ2-5; D gene uncertain. This CDR3 has 13 residues. Trimming shortened V by 5 bases and J by 7 bases, and 14 bases separated the two germline ends. Germline V gene data show CDR1 as LGHDT and CDR2 as YNNKEL (reference sequence). The CDR3 protein is CASSEGGKRTQYF. In DNA, the CDR3 is TGTGCCAGCAGCGAAGGTGGCAAGCGGACCCAGTACTTC.

The rearrangement uses TRBV6-2 or TRBV6-3 and TRBJ2-1; D remains unclear. The CDR3 is 12 residues long. Trimming left V 2 bases short and J 5 bases short, with 4 bases between. Germline-derived CDR1 and CDR2 are MNHEY and SVGEGT. CDR3 nucleotide sequence: TGTGCCAGCAGTTACCTCCACAATGAGCAGTTCTTC. The encoded protein is CASSYLHNEQFF.

This clone is labeled as medium-sized. The CDR3 protein is CASSRSGAIGELFF. DNA of the CDR3: TGTGCCAGTAGCCGAAGCGGGGCGATCGGGGAGCTGTTTTTT. The rearrangement joins TRBV19 to TRBJ2-2, with 7 positions matching TRBD2. The CDR3 has 14 residues. Trimming cost V 6 bases and J 7 bases; bases outside gene matches: 8. CDR1 and CDR2 from the germline V gene are LNHDA and SQIVND (reference sequence).

This clone was seen only a few times. The rearrangement joins TRBV6-5 to TRBJ2-7; 9 bases fit TRBD2. This CDR3 comprises 16 residues. From germline, CDR1 is MNHEY and CDR2 SVGAGI. Unmatched junction bases numbered 11, after V lost 2 bases and J lost 6 bases. The CDR3 reads CASSYATGTSPVEQYF. CDR3 coding DNA: TGTGCCAGCAGTTACGCCACCGGGACTAGCCCTGTCGAGCAGTACTTC.

The chain uses TRBV6-1 and TRBJ1-1; D call uncertain. This CDR3 is built from 15 residues. CDR1 is MNHNS, CDR2 SASEGT, per germline. Between the trimmed V and J ends, which lost 10 bases and 5 bases, there was a span of 23 bases. For the CDR3, the DNA is TGTGCCACCCTCCCCAGGCCGGTGACGCGGACTGAAGCTTTCTTT. It is translated as CATLPRPVTRTEAFF.

The table lists this clone with a few counts. A single base separates this from a much larger clone, so it may be a read error. This sample also contains other DNA sequences that code for the same CDR3. V and J are TRBV9 and TRBJ2-1; no clear D gene. This CDR3 region has 13 residues. Germline values: CDR1 SGDLS, CDR2 YYNGEE. Trimming removed 5 bases at V and 3 bases at J, with 9 bases between. In nucleotides, the CDR3 is TGTGCCAGCAGTGAGACGGGCTACAATGAGCAGTTCTTC. Protein product: CASSETGYNEQFF.

The V and J genes are TRBV6-8 and TRBJ2-2, with D possibly matching TRBD1 (5 bases). From germline, CDR1 is MNHGY and CDR2 SAAAGT. The CDR3 is 14 amino acids. V gave up 8 bases and J gave up 3 bases, with 13 bases separating them. The CDR3 sequence is CASRPDTHTGELFF. CDR3 nucleotide sequence: TGTGCCAGCCGTCCGGACACTCACACCGGGGAGCTGTTTTTT.

This clone was seen ten or more times. This chain connects TRBV14 to TRBJ2-3, with D possibly matching TRBD1 (6 bases). The CDR3 sequence is 15 residues long. The V gene lost 2 bases and the J gene lost 3 bases, with 12 bases spanning the gap. Per the germline V gene, CDR1 is SGHDN and CDR2 is FVKESK. The CDR3 DNA follows: TGTGCCAGCAGCCAAACAGGGTTAAGGACAGATACGCAGTATTTT. It encodes CASSQTGLRTDTQYF.